The clone carrying this T cell receptor beta chain was found a few times. For the second PCR, which ran for roughly 7 to 11 cycles, a sample-barcoded 5' primer and a J-beta primer mix were used. TCRdb ran MiXCR on the 5' RACE reads and lists one entry per CDR3 protein. The sample has about a million distinct CDR3 sequences; approximately 49% are singletons. The data originate from a study of blood T cells in healthy people across ages. CDR1 is DFQATT, CDR2 SNEGSKA, per germline (reference sequence). The V end was cut by 0 bases, the J end by 1 base, with 9 bases between. The length of the CDR3 is 14 residues.

The clonotype comes from a young man in good health. The V gene is TRBV20-1, the J gene TRBJ2-5; maybe TRBD2 (5 bases). The source material was blood. The CDR3 here is CSARDPTSQETQYF. The CDR3 DNA reads TGCAGTGCTAGAGATCCCACTAGCCAAGAGACCCAGTACTTC.